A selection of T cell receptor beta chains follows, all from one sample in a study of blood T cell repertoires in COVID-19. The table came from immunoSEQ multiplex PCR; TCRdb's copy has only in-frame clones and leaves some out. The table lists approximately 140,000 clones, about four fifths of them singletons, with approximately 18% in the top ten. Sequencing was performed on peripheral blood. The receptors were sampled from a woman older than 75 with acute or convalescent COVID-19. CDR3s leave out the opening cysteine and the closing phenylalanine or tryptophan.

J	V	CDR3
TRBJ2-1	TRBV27	ASSLGSRVGDEQF
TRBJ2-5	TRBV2	ASSGPGTGVGETQY
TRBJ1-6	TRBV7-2	ASSLTTGSPSPLH
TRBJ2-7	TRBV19	ASSRTSGSYEQY
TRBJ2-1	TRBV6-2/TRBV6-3	ASSGSGRYYNEQF
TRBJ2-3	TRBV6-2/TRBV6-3	ASSFGGIKIDTQY
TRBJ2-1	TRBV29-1	SGSGGGGRFSNEQF
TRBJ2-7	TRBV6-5	ASSYSQGATEQY
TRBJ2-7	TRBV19	ASSRLGTTGNEQY
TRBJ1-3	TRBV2	ASSVRGFTIY
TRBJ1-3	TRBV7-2	ASSPTTGRRNTIY
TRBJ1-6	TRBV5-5	ASSWRGRVGNSPLH
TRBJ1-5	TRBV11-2	ASSPTGYNQPQH
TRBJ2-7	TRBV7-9	ASSPRAGQGAGEQY
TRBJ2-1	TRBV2	ASSASGGAYEQF
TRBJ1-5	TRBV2	ASSTNTGNTPQH
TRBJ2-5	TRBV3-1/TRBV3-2	ASRPRPPAETQY
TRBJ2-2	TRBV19	ASSPGVSVYTGELF
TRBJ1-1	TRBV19	ASSLTGFTEAF
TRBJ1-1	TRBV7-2	ASSDRGRLNTEAF
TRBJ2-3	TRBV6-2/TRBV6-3	ASSQDYLHTQY
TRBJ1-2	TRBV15	ATSSLTGGTDRGT
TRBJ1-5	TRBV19	ASSIGQGPVAQPQH
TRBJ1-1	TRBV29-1	SADRGTEAF
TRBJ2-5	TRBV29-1	SVTVQVQETQY
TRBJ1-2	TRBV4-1	ASSQPRTGVSYGYT
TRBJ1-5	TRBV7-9	ASSSGQPNQPQH
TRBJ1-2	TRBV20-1	SASAGQGYGYT
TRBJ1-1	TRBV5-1	ASSLRAMNTEAF
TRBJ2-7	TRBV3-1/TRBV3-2	ASSQEMSLAYEQY
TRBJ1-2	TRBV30	AWSGHPGGYGYT
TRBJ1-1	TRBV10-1	ASSGQGVGTEAF
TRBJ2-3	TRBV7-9	ASSLARFSGGPTDTQY
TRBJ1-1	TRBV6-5	ASSYSIAGGPSEAF
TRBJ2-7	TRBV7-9	ASSLAPVRDRVSYEQY
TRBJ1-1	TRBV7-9	ASSLIDRGTEAF
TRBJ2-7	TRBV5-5	ASSLRQGTYEQY
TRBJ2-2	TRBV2	ASRGLAGPTGELF
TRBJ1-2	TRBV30	AWSTSAGYGYT
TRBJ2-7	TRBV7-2	ASSKDRGASYEQY
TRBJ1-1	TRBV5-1	ASSLQGASTEAF
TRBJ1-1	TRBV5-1	ASSLLDTRSNTEAF
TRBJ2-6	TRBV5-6	ASSSGGSGANVLT
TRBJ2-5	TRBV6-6	ASSTGVGAETQY